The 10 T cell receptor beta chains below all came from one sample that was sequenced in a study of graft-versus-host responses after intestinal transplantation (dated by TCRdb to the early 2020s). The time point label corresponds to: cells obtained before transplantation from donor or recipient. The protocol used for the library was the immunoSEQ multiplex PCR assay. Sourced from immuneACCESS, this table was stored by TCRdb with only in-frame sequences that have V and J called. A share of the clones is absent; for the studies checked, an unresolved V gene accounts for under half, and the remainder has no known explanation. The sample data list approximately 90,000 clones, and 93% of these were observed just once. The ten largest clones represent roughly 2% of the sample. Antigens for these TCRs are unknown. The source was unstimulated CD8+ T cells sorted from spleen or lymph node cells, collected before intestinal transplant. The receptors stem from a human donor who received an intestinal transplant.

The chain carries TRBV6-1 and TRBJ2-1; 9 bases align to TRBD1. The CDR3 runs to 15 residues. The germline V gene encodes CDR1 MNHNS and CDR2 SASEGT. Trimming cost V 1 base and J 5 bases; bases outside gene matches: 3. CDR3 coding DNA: TGTGCCAGCAGTGAAGGGACAGGGGCTAACAATGAGCAGTTCTTC. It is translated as CASSEGTGANNEQFF.

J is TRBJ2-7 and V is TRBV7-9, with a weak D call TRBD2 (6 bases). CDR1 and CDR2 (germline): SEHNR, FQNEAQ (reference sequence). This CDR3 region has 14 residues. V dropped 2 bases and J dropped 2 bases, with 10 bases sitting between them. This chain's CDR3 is CASSLSGVPYEQYF. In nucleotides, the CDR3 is TGTGCCAGCAGCTTATCGGGGGTCCCCTACGAGCAGTACTTC.

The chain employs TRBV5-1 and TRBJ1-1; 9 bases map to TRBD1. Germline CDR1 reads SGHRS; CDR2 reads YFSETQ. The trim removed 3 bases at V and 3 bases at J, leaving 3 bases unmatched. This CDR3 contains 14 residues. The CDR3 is CASSWGQGYTEAFF. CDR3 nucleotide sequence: TGCGCCAGCAGCTGGGGACAGGGATACACTGAAGCTTTCTTT.

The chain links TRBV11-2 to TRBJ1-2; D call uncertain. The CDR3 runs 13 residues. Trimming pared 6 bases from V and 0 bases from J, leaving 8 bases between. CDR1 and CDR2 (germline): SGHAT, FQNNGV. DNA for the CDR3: TGTGCCAGCAGTCCGACAACTAACTATGGCTACACCTTC. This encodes CASSPTTNYGYTF.

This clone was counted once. CDR3 amino acids: CAWSVTGANEKLFF. CDR3 coding DNA: TGTGCCTGGAGTGTAACAGGGGCTAATGAAAAACTGTTTTTT. The chain recombines TRBV30 with TRBJ1-4; 7 nucleotides match TRBD1. The CDR3 length is 14 residues. J gave up 3 bases and V 0 bases, and 1 base lay outside the gene matches. The germline gives CDR1 GTSNPN, CDR2 SVGIG (reference sequence).

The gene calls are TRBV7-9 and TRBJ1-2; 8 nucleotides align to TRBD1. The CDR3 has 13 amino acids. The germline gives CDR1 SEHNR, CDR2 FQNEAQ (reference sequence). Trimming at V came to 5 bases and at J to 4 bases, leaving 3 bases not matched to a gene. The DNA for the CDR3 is TGTGCCAGCAGCCCACAGGGGGTCTATGGCTACACCTTC. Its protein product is CASSPQGVYGYTF.

The CDR3 bases are TGTGCCAGCAGCGTAGGACAGGTGAACACTGAAGCTTTCTTT. As protein: CASSVGQVNTEAFF. The V call is TRBV9, the J call TRBJ1-1; TRBD1 might be the D (6 bases). Per germline, CDR1 SGDLS and CDR2 YYNGEE. Trimming removed 0 bases from V and 0 bases from J, with 6 bases in between. This CDR3 has 14 residues. The entire variable domain, with the rest obtained from reference TRBV9 and TRBJ1-1, is as follows: DSGVTQTPKHLITATGQRVTLRCSPRSGDLSVYWYQQSLDQGLQFLIQYYNGEERAKGNILERFSAQQFPDLHSELNLSSLELGDSALYFCASSVGQVNTEAFFGQGTRLTVV.

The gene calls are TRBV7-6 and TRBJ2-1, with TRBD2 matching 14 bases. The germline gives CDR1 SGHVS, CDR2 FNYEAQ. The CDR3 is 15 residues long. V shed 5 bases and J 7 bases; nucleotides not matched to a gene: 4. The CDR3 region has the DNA TGTGCCAGCAGCCCGGGACTAGCGGGGGTGAATGAGCAGTTCTTC. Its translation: CASSPGLAGVNEQFF.

CDR3: CASSLKLPDTEAFF. In DNA form, the CDR3 reads TGTGCCAGCAGCTTAAAGCTGCCGGACACTGAAGCTTTCTTT. This sequence joins TRBV7-9 and TRBJ1-1; D is unresolved. Germline lookup yields CDR1 SEHNR and CDR2 FQNEAQ (reference sequence). The V end lost 2 bases, the J end lost 3 bases, and 10 bases lay between the germline ends. The CDR3 contains 14 residues. The complete variable domain, with remaining parts taken from reference TRBV7-9 and TRBJ1-1, reads DTGVSQNPRHKITKRGQNVTFRCDPISEHNRLYWYRQTLGQGPEFLTYFQNEAQLEKSRLLSDRFSAERPKGSFSTLEIQRTEQGDSAMYLCASSLKLPDTEAFFGQGTRLTVV.

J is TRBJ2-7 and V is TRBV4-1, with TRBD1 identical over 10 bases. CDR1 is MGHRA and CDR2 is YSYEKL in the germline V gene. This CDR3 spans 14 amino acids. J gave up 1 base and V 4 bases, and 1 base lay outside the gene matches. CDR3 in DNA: TGCGCCAGCAGCCCGGACAGGGGGTCCTACGAGCAGTACTTC. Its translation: CASSPDRGSYEQYF.